This TCR beta chain is drawn from a study of response to subunit inactivated influenza vaccine. The CDR3 sequence is 14 residues long. Germline CDR1 DFQATT, CDR2 SNEGSKA (reference sequence). V shed 2 bases, J shed 3 bases, and the junction held 2 bases outside the gene matches. This clonotype turned up a few times. Via MiXCR, TCRdb re-called the RT-PCR reads, giving one row per CDR3 protein. The data contain around 600,000 distinct CDR3 sequences, roughly 12% of them singletons. These data were also filed under a second study, of T cells expressing NK-cell markers. As reported in that work: TCR beta libraries carry UMIs added by 5'RACE template switching.

Sequenced here: PBMCs from blood, sampled on the day of vaccination. The clonotype originates from a man between 50 and 59 years old who received an inactivated influenza vaccine. This chain links TRBV20-1 with TRBJ2-2; 8 bases fit TRBD1. The CDR3 reads CSARRTGHTGELFF. CDR3 bases: TGCAGTGCTAGACGGACAGGGCACACCGGGGAGCTGTTTTTT.